This T cell receptor (beta chain) was sequenced in a study of CD8+ T cells in alopecia areata. Treatment defined: oral pan-JAK inhibitor, 5-10 mg twice daily. Alopecia areata patients gave lesional scalp punch biopsies and peripheral blood samples. cDNA serving as the sequencing template came from extracted, reverse transcribed RNA. The data were produced by immunoSEQ multiplex PCR, yet TCRdb's version contains in-frame clones alone and is incomplete. The data contain about 210,000 clones, roughly 56% of them seen just once; the ten biggest clones take up about 1.4%. The CDR3 contains 14 residues. Per the germline V gene, CDR1 is GTSNPN and CDR2 is SVGIG (reference sequence). Trimming cost V 4 bases and J 5 bases; bases outside gene matches: 6.

The sequencing here drew on CD4+ T cells sorted from blood, taken at week 4, from a patient treated with tofacitinib. The V call is TRBV30, the J call TRBJ2-5, with 11 nucleotides matching TRBD2. The TCR sequence derives from a human donor with alopecia areata. In DNA form, the CDR3 reads TGTGCCTGGAATCCTAGCGGGGGGTGGGAGACCCAGTACTTC. Translating it yields CAWNPSGGWETQYF. The entire variable domain, with the rest obtained from reference TRBV30 and TRBJ2-5, is as follows: SQTIHQWPATLVQPVGSPLSLECTVEGTSNPNLYWYRQAAGRGLQLLFYSVGIGQISSEVPQNLSASRPQDRQFILSSKKLLLSDSGFYLCAWNPSGGWETQYFGPGTRLLVL.